The 22 T cell receptor beta chains listed next were all sequenced from one sample in a study of blood T cell repertoires in COVID-19. Profiled with immunoSEQ multiplex PCR; TCRdb holds only in-frame clones, not every one. The sample consists of around 100,000 clones, around nine tenths of them appearing once. Sequencing was done on a sample of peripheral blood. The receptors shown here come from a man aged 50-60 years with active or convalescent COVID-19.

This sequence joins TRBV19 and TRBJ1-2; 9 nucleotides line up with TRBD1. CDR3 size: 15 residues. Trimming at V came to 1 base and at J to 5 bases, leaving 5 bases not matched to a gene. CDR1 and CDR2 (germline): LNHDA, SQIVND (reference sequence). CDR3 in DNA: TGTGCCAGTAGTATAGCGGGACAGGGAGGTTATGGCTACACCTTC. Translating it yields CASSIAGQGGYGYTF.

This rearrangement joins TRBV7-8 to TRBJ2-3; 7 nucleotides align to TRBD1. The CDR3 totals 17 residues. CDR1 and CDR2 from the germline V gene are SGHVS and FQNEAQ. V shed 7 bases, J shed 1 base, and the junction held 14 bases outside the gene matches. CDR3 in DNA: TGTGCCAGCACCAATCACCGGGACAGCTATCGCACAGATACGCAGTATTTT. This sequence encodes CASTNHRDSYRTDTQYF.

The chain's CDR3 is CASSQDLARADTQYF. The CDR3 DNA reads as TGTGCCAGCAGCCAAGATCTAGCGAGGGCGGATACGCAGTATTTT. The chain couples TRBV3-1 (or the pseudogene TRBV3-2) to TRBJ2-3, with D maybe TRBD2 (6 bases). The CDR3 runs 15 residues. The germline CDR1 and CDR2 sequences are LGHDT and YNNKEL (reference sequence). V was clipped by 0 bases and J by 6 bases, with 13 bases between them.

The chain has TRBV6-5 and TRBJ2-7; 7 positions agree with TRBD1. Germline-derived CDR1 and CDR2 are MNHEY and SVGAGI. This CDR3 contains 14 residues. Losses at the gene ends were 2 bases for V and 2 bases for J; bases not matched to a gene: 3. Here the CDR3 DNA reads TGTGCCAGCAGTTACAATCAGGGGGCCTACGAGCAGTACGTC. Amino acids: CASSYNQGAYEQYV.

The V and J genes are TRBV7-2 and TRBJ1-2; 8 nucleotides agree with TRBD1. The length of the CDR3 is 13 residues. The J segment lost 7 bases and the V segment lost 5 bases, leaving 6 bases of the junction unmatched. The V gene's germline CDR1 is SGHTA and CDR2 FQGNSA. The CDR3 DNA reads TGTGCCAGCAGCCCCCAGGGGGCGGGTGGCTACACCTTC. This codes for CASSPQGAGGYTF.

The chain joins TRBV19 to TRBJ2-1; a possible D gene is TRBD1 (7 bases). CDR1 is LNHDA, CDR2 SQIVND, per germline (reference sequence). Trimming cost V 5 bases and J 3 bases, with 14 bases left between them. The CDR3 covers 15 residues. Here the CDR3 DNA reads TGTGCCAGTAGTGAGGAGGGGGCCGACTACAATGAGCAGTTCTTC. Protein sequence: CASSEEGADYNEQFF.

This chain links TRBV28 with TRBJ2-1; D might be TRBD2 (6 bases). Trimming stripped 6 bases from V and 7 bases from J, with 13 bases between. The V gene's germline CDR1 is MDHEN and CDR2 SYDVKM. This CDR3 region has 13 residues. CDR3 amino acids: CASRTSGVNEQFF. The CDR3 DNA follows: TGTGCCAGCAGAACATCGGGGGTAAATGAGCAGTTCTTC.

The chain has TRBV6-1 and TRBJ2-4; 8 bases line up with TRBD1. This CDR3 has 14 amino acids. Per the germline V gene, CDR1 is MNHNS and CDR2 is SASEGT. Trimming at V came to 3 bases and at J to 6 bases, leaving 4 bases not matched to a gene. CDR3 in amino acids: CASSDAGTGNIQYF. The CDR3, as DNA: TGTGCCAGCAGTGATGCAGGGACAGGAAACATTCAGTACTTC.

This clone was found a few times. CDR3 residues: CASSPLRGQETQYF. The CDR3 DNA sequence: TGTGCCAGCAGTCCCCTCCGGGGCCAAGAGACCCAGTACTTC. The chain links TRBV6-6 to TRBJ2-5, with D perhaps TRBD2 (5 bases). The CDR3 runs to 14 residues. Germline CDR1 and CDR2: MNHNY and SVGAGI (reference sequence). Between the trimmed V and J ends, which lost 5 bases and 1 base, there was a span of 11 bases.

This clone showed up just once. Additional DNA sequences in this sample encode the identical CDR3. This chain uses TRBV5-1 with TRBJ1-3; 8 bases are a match to TRBD1. This CDR3 has 15 amino acids. Germline-derived CDR1 and CDR2 are SGHRS and YFSETQ. V was pared by 3 bases and J by 1 base, with 3 bases of the junction left unmatched. The CDR3: CASSSTGESGNTIYF. CDR3 nucleotides: TGCGCCAGCAGCTCGACAGGGGAATCTGGAAACACCATATATTTT.

The J gene is TRBJ1-1, the V gene TRBV5-1, with 9 bases lining up with TRBD1. Losses at the gene ends were 0 bases for V and 5 bases for J; bases not matched to a gene: 5. This CDR3 contains 15 residues. The V gene's germline CDR1 is SGHRS and CDR2 YFSETQ. The CDR3 bases are TGCGCCAGCAGCTTGGCCCGGACAGGGGAAACTGAAGCTTTCTTT. Amino acids: CASSLARTGETEAFF.

The chain combines TRBV29-1 with TRBJ2-2, with a possible D match to TRBD1 (6 bases). Germline V lookup: CDR1 SQVTM, CDR2 ANQGSEA. V was pared by 7 bases and J by 8 bases, with 14 bases between. The CDR3 spans 12 residues. CDR3 residues: CSGHRASGELFF. In nucleotides, the CDR3 is TGCAGCGGCCACAGGGCATCGGGGGAGCTGTTTTTT.

The chain employs TRBV3-1 (or the pseudogene TRBV3-2) and TRBJ2-3, with 8 bases matching TRBD2. The V gene's germline CDR1 is LGHDT and CDR2 YNNKEL (reference sequence). There are 18 residues in the CDR3. Losses at the gene ends were 4 bases for V and 0 bases for J; bases not matched to a gene: 12. The CDR3 nucleotides read TGTGCCAGCAGCCCCTATACTAGCGGAATTCAGAGCACAGATACGCAGTATTTT. Protein: CASSPYTSGIQSTDTQYF.

V is TRBV3-1 (or the pseudogene TRBV3-2) and J is TRBJ2-1; TRBD2 agrees at 8 bases. V lost 4 bases, J lost 3 bases, and 5 bases stayed unmatched. Germline V lookup: CDR1 LGHDT, CDR2 YNNKEL (reference sequence). The CDR3 length is 15 residues. The CDR3 spells CASSPGGGHYNEQFF. The DNA of the CDR3 is TGTGCCAGCAGCCCAGGCGGGGGGCACTACAATGAGCAGTTCTTC.

This clone was seen just once. The chain has TRBV7-9 and TRBJ1-1; D is possibly TRBD1 (6 bases). CDR3 size: 15 residues. The germline V and J ends were trimmed by 2 bases and 0 bases, with 10 bases remaining between them. In germline, CDR1 is SEHNR, CDR2 FQNEAQ (reference sequence). CDR3 coding DNA: TGTGCCAGCAGCTTAACAGGGAGCATGAACACTGAAGCTTTCTTT. This codes for CASSLTGSMNTEAFF.

This chain links TRBV11-1 with TRBJ1-3; no firm D call. V lost 2 bases and J 4 bases, leaving 9 bases between the germline ends. The length of the CDR3 is 14 residues. Germline values: CDR1 SGHAT, CDR2 FQDESV (reference sequence). This CDR3 reads CASSLRSTGNTIYF. The CDR3, as DNA: TGTGCCAGCAGCTTACGCAGTACCGGAAACACCATATATTTT.

V usage is TRBV3-1 (or the pseudogene TRBV3-2) and J usage is TRBJ1-5, with D perhaps matching TRBD1 (5 bases). The CDR3 covers 13 residues. The germline gives CDR1 LGHDT, CDR2 YNNKEL (reference sequence). V was trimmed by 0 bases and J by 6 bases, leaving 6 bases between them. CDR3 sequence reads: CASSQDRVQPQHF. DNA for the CDR3: TGTGCCAGCAGCCAAGACAGGGTTCAGCCCCAGCATTTT.

V is TRBV3-1 (or the pseudogene TRBV3-2) and J is TRBJ2-4; weak D call: TRBD1 (6 bases). The germline V and J ends were trimmed by 4 bases and 6 bases, with 13 bases remaining between them. The germline V gene has CDR1 LGHDT and CDR2 YNNKEL (reference sequence). This CDR3 contains 14 residues. In DNA form, the CDR3 reads TGTGCCAGCAGCCGAGAACAGGGCTCAAACATTCAGTACTTC. Translated: CASSREQGSNIQYF.

This chain links TRBV5-1 with TRBJ2-5; 8 positions agree with TRBD1. With V trimmed by 0 bases and J by 5 bases, 3 bases remained unmatched. CDR1 and CDR2 from the germline V gene are SGHRS and YFSETQ. This CDR3 has 14 residues. The CDR3 nucleotides are TGCGCCAGCAGCTTGGGAGACAGGGGTGAGACCCAGTACTTC. This encodes CASSLGDRGETQYF.

The chain links TRBV28 to TRBJ2-5; 8 bases align to TRBD2. From germline, CDR1 is MDHEN and CDR2 SYDVKM. The junction had 5 bases not matched to a gene; V was cut back by 6 bases and J by 2 bases. This CDR3 comprises 14 residues. CDR3 region: CASRSLAGQETQYF. CDR3 nucleotides: TGTGCCAGCAGATCTTTAGCGGGGCAAGAGACCCAGTACTTC.

This chain uses TRBV7-2 with TRBJ2-4, with 10 bases identical to TRBD2. The CDR3 is 20 amino acids. V lost 0 bases and J lost 3; bases outside the gene matches: 14. CDR1 is SGHTA and CDR2 is FQGNSA in the germline V gene. The CDR3 nucleotides are TGTGCCAGCAGCTTAGCTGCTCTCACTAGCGGGGTTAGAGGCAAAAACATTCAGTACTTC. The encoded protein is CASSLAALTSGVRGKNIQYF.

This chain uses TRBV6-2 or TRBV6-3 with TRBJ1-4, with D maybe TRBD1 (6 bases). Trimming took 6 bases from V and 8 from J, leaving 19 bases between them. The V gene's germline CDR1 is MNHEY and CDR2 SVGEGT. CDR3 size: 15 residues. The CDR3 spells CASSPPGSQGEKLFF. The CDR3 nucleotides read TGTGCCAGCAGCCCTCCTGGGTCTCAGGGGGAAAAACTGTTTTTT.